One and the same sample provided the 32 T cell receptor beta chains below, sequenced in a study of blood T cells in healthy people across ages. For the second PCR, which ran for about 6 to 11 cycles, a sample-barcoded 5' primer and a J-beta primer mix were used. Each CDR3 protein is one row after TCRdb ran MiXCR on the 5' RACE reads. The data hold approximately 760,000 distinct CDR3 sequences, with around 25% observed a single time. The sample was also reused in another study, on T cells of mothers and their children.

The material sequenced was blood. These receptors all stem from a boy between 10 and 17 years old in good health.

The chain links TRBV11-1 to TRBJ2-1; D not resolved. The CDR3 sequence is 16 residues long. Germline CDR1 SGHAT, CDR2 FQDESV (reference sequence). Trimming cost V 3 bases and J 4 bases, with 16 bases left between them. The CDR3 spells CASSFSLVGSYNEQFF. CDR3 nucleotide sequence: TGTGCCAGCAGCTTTTCGTTGGTTGGCAGTTACAATGAGCAGTTCTTC.

The CDR3 DNA reads TGTGCCAGCAGCGCCACAGGGGAATTGAACTATGGCTACACCTTC. Amino acids: CASSATGELNYGYTF. The chain links TRBV11-2 to TRBJ1-2; 7 bases agree with TRBD1. CDR1 is SGHAT and CDR2 is FQNNGV in the germline V gene. This CDR3 region has 15 residues. V dropped 5 bases and J dropped 2; count of bases not matched to a gene: 8.

The chain combines TRBV7-2 with TRBJ2-1; TRBD2 agrees at 12 bases. With V trimmed by 6 bases and J by 7 bases, 4 bases remained unmatched. The germline V gene has CDR1 SGHTA and CDR2 FQGNSA. This CDR3 contains 14 residues. The CDR3 DNA reads as TGTGCCAGCAGGCTAGCGGGAGGGATGAATGAGCAGTTCTTC. It encodes CASRLAGGMNEQFF.

This chain uses TRBV7-8 with TRBJ2-5; 11 bases align to TRBD1. The CDR3 contains 19 residues. The V and J ends lost 0 bases and 5 bases, in that order; junction bases with no gene match: 14. Looked up from germline, CDR1 is SGHVS and CDR2 is FQNEAQ. CDR3 sequence: CASSLAGTGGWIGRETQYF. The CDR3 coding sequence is TGTGCCAGCAGCTTAGCGGGGACAGGGGGTTGGATCGGGCGCGAGACCCAGTACTTC.

In its sample, this clonotype was seen a few times. The genes are TRBV29-1 and TRBJ2-1; 7 nucleotides align to TRBD2. Germline V gene sequence: CDR1 SQVTM, CDR2 ANQGSEA. V shed 5 bases, J shed 4 bases, and the junction held 5 bases outside the gene matches. The CDR3 runs 13 residues. The CDR3 bases are TGCAGCGTTCCCGGGGGGACTTACAATGAGCAGTTCTTC. Translated: CSVPGGTYNEQFF.

The chain is built from TRBV7-9 and TRBJ1-2; D unclear. Trimming removed 5 bases at V and 3 bases at J, with 16 bases between. The CDR3 is 15 amino acids. Germline values: CDR1 SEHNR, CDR2 FQNEAQ (reference sequence). CDR3 sequence reads: CASSPGLPGDYGYTF. The CDR3, as DNA: TGTGCCAGCAGCCCAGGACTACCTGGGGACTATGGCTACACCTTC. Filled out from reference TRBV7-9 and TRBJ1-2, the complete variable domain reads DTGVSQNPRHKITKRGQNVTFRCDPISEHNRLYWYRQTLGQGPEFLTYFQNEAQLEKSRLLSDRFSAERPKGSFSTLEIQRTEQGDSAMYLCASSPGLPGDYGYTFGSGTRLTVV.

The chain recombines TRBV18 with TRBJ1-4; D is ambiguous. V was pared by 1 base and J by 6 bases, with 12 bases between. The CDR3 covers 15 residues. Germline V lookup: CDR1 KGHSH, CDR2 LQKENI. The CDR3 nucleotides are TGTGCCAGCTCACCACTTGACGGAACCTATGAAAAACTGTTTTTT. It translates to CASSPLDGTYEKLFF.

The J gene is TRBJ1-6, the V gene TRBV7-3, with D possibly being TRBD1 (6 bases). The germline V gene has CDR1 SGHTA and CDR2 FQGTGA. Trimming pared 5 bases from V and 8 bases from J, leaving 13 bases between. CDR3 length: 14 residues. The DNA of the CDR3 is TGTGCCAGCAGCGGAGACCACAGGGATTCACCCCTCCACTTT. Encoded protein: CASSGDHRDSPLHF.

To note about this clonotype: An end of the junction differs from the germline gene, which may be a read error. J is TRBJ2-1 and V is TRBV5-1, with 12 positions matching TRBD2. Per the germline V gene, CDR1 is SGHRS and CDR2 is YFSETQ. This CDR3 region has 15 residues. CDR3 protein: CASSVTSGGYNEQSF. Written as DNA, the CDR3 is TGCGCCAGCAGCGTAACTAGCGGGGGGTACAATGAGCAGTCCTTC. Looking up the rest from reference TRBV5-1 and TRBJ2-1 gives the full variable domain: KAGVTQTPRYLIKTRGQQVTLSCSPISGHRSVSWYQQTPGQGLQFLFEYFSETQRNKGNFPGRFSGRQFSNSRSEMNVSTLELGDSALYLCASSVTSGGYNEQSFGPGTRLTVL.

Only a few counts were recorded for this clonotype. The chain has TRBV4-1 and TRBJ2-3; a weak D match, TRBD2 (5 bases). The length of the CDR3 is 18 residues. Germline loops: CDR1 MGHRA, CDR2 YSYEKL. The V and J ends lost 1 base and 0 bases respectively, with 17 bases between them. This chain's CDR3 is CASSQVISGRTSTDTQYF. DNA for the CDR3: TGCGCCAGCAGCCAAGTGATAAGCGGTCGCACTAGCACAGATACGCAGTATTTT.

This clonotype has more than one count but fewer than ten. This chain joins TRBV4-3 and TRBJ2-5; TRBD2 agrees at 8 bases. The CDR3 consists of 16 residues. Germline CDR1 LGHNA, CDR2 YSLEER. V trimming: 4 bases; J trimming: 2 bases; junction bases outside the gene matches: 9. The CDR3 loop reads CASSPRVAGLQETQYF. CDR3 coding DNA: TGCGCCAGCAGCCCGCGGGTAGCGGGGCTACAAGAGACCCAGTACTTC.

This clonotype was counted a few times. The chain combines TRBV6-5 with TRBJ2-4; tentative D call: TRBD2 (5 bases). The CDR3 spans 12 residues. The ends were cut back, 6 bases at V and 8 bases at J, with 11 bases in the middle. CDR1 and CDR2 from the germline V gene are MNHEY and SVGAGI. The CDR3 DNA follows: TGTGCCAGCAGCCGACGGGGAGACATTCAGTACTTC. Translation: CASSRRGDIQYF.

The rearrangement uses TRBV5-6 and TRBJ2-7; 11 nucleotides agree with TRBD1. This CDR3 has 16 amino acids. The germline gives CDR1 SGHDT, CDR2 YYEEEE. V was clipped by 0 bases and J by 4 bases; unmatched bases: 6. The chain's CDR3 is CASSLAGTGGLYEQYF. The DNA of the CDR3 is TGTGCCAGCAGCTTGGCGGGGACAGGGGGTTTATACGAGCAGTACTTC.

This clonotype was observed a handful of times. The chain employs TRBV4-1 and TRBJ1-5; D is undetermined. The germline V and J ends were trimmed by 4 bases and 5 bases, with 6 bases remaining between them. Germline CDR1 and CDR2: MGHRA and YSYEKL. The CDR3 sequence is 12 residues long. CDR3 in amino acids: CASSRVYQPQHF. CDR3 DNA: TGCGCCAGCAGCCGCGTTTATCAGCCCCAGCATTTT.

This clonotype was observed many times. V usage is TRBV28 and J usage is TRBJ2-3; TRBD2 is a possible D gene (5 bases). CDR1 and CDR2 from the germline V gene are MDHEN and SYDVKM. The CDR3 sequence is 16 residues long. The V end was cut by 3 bases, the J end by 6 bases, with 19 bases between. The CDR3 bases are TGTGCCAGCAGTTTGCGTTCGGGCCGGGATGGGGATACGCAGTATTTT. It is translated as CASSLRSGRDGDTQYF.

This clonotype was seen a few times. The V and J genes are TRBV4-3 and TRBJ2-2; D gene unclear. The CDR3 spans 14 residues. The germline V gene has CDR1 LGHNA and CDR2 YSLEER. Deletions cut 5 bases from V and 0 bases from J, with 7 bases between. The CDR3 sequence is CASSETTNTGELFF. CDR3 in DNA: TGCGCCAGCAGCGAAACTACGAACACCGGGGAGCTGTTTTTT.

The V and J genes are TRBV9 and TRBJ2-1; D remains unclear. Per germline, CDR1 SGDLS and CDR2 YYNGEE. V was trimmed by 0 bases and J by 2 bases, leaving 12 bases between them. The CDR3 contains 16 residues. The CDR3 region is CASSVDGPMAYNEQFF. The CDR3 DNA reads TGTGCCAGCAGCGTAGACGGACCCATGGCCTACAATGAGCAGTTCTTC.

This clonotype was picked up many times. The V gene is TRBV29-1, the J gene TRBJ2-7; 9 nucleotides agree with TRBD2. Per the germline V gene, CDR1 is SQVTM and CDR2 is ANQGSEA. The CDR3 loop spans 12 amino acids. Losses at the gene ends were 3 bases for V and 7 bases for J; bases not matched to a gene: 4. The CDR3 coding sequence is TGCAGCGTTGAGAGCACTAGCGGGGAGCAGTACTTC. Its translation: CSVESTSGEQYF.

This chain connects TRBV7-6 to TRBJ2-5, with D possibly TRBD1 on 5 matching bases. The J call may be incorrect, as the DNA end agrees better with TRBJ2-7. The germline CDR1 and CDR2 sequences are SGHVS and FNYEAQ. CDR3 length equals 15 residues. Here the CDR3 reads CASSPEPGYGYEQYF. The CDR3 coding sequence is TGTGCCAGCAGCCCAGAACCAGGGTACGGCTACGAGCAGTACTTC.

The rearrangement joins TRBV29-1 to TRBJ1-1; 7 bases are shared with TRBD1. Germline V gene data show CDR1 as SQVTM and CDR2 as ANQGSEA. V lost 2 bases, J lost 2 bases, and 8 bases stayed unmatched. There are 15 residues in the CDR3. CDR3 in amino acids: CSVELAGTANTEAFF. The CDR3 DNA follows: TGCAGCGTTGAATTAGCGGGGACAGCTAACACTGAAGCTTTCTTT.

The chain links TRBV14 to TRBJ2-6; no reliable D call. Germline-derived CDR1 and CDR2 are SGHDN and FVKESK. The CDR3 loop spans 13 amino acids. Trimming removed 4 bases from V and 10 bases from J, with 11 bases in between. CDR3 DNA sequence: TGTGCCAGCAGCCCCGGTTTCTCGAACGTCCTGACTTTC. It codes for CASSPGFSNVLTF.

The chain employs TRBV4-1 and TRBJ2-3, with D uncertain. The germline CDR1 and CDR2 sequences are MGHRA and YSYEKL. The CDR3 extends over 13 amino acids. With 7 bases removed from V and 1 base from J, the gap between germline ends came to 9 bases. This chain's CDR3 is CASNPVGTDTQYF. The CDR3 DNA reads as TGCGCCAGCAACCCAGTTGGCACAGATACGCAGTATTTT.

J is TRBJ2-5 and V is TRBV10-3, with no clear D. The CDR3 contains 13 residues. Trimming pared 4 bases from V and 11 bases from J, leaving 17 bases between. CDR1 ENHRY and CDR2 SYGVKD come from the germline V gene. The CDR3: CAISASPTYGQYF. Written as DNA, the CDR3 is TGTGCCATCAGTGCTAGTCCAACCTACGGGCAGTACTTC.

The CDR3 spells CSVEDPRSSGNTIYF. CDR3 bases: TGCAGCGTTGAAGATCCAAGGAGCTCTGGAAACACCATATATTTT. The chain employs TRBV29-1 and TRBJ1-3; D gene uncertain. The CDR3 totals 15 residues. V lost 0 bases, J lost 0 bases, and 9 bases lay in between. CDR1 SQVTM and CDR2 ANQGSEA come from the germline V gene.

This clonotype was recorded a few times. V usage is TRBV27 and J usage is TRBJ1-2; a possible D gene is TRBD1 (6 bases). CDR1 MNHEY and CDR2 SMNVEV come from the germline V gene (reference sequence). The CDR3 is 15 residues long. Trimming took 4 bases from V and 4 from J, leaving 16 bases between them. Written as DNA, the CDR3 is TGTGCCAGCAGTTCAGGAGGGCAGGGGTCCTATGGCTACACCTTC. Its translation is CASSSGGQGSYGYTF.

The CDR3 bases are TGTGCCAGCAGTTACCCCTCCTCACACGGGGGGCAATACGAGCAGTACTTC. It yields the protein CASSYPSSHGGQYEQYF. The chain links TRBV6-5 to TRBJ2-7, with D tentatively TRBD2 (7 bases). Looked up from germline, CDR1 is MNHEY and CDR2 is SVGAGI. V lost 2 bases and J lost 4, with 21 bases in between. This CDR3 has 17 residues.

Only a few counts were recorded for this clonotype. The chain combines TRBV6-5 with TRBJ2-5; 11 bases match TRBD2. The end of the DNA aligns better with TRBJ2-1, so the J call may be wrong. Germline V lookup: CDR1 MNHEY, CDR2 SVGAGI. The CDR3 length is 17 residues. The CDR3 DNA reads as TGTGCCAGCAGTTACTCGAACGAGCGGACTAGCGGGAATGAGCAGTTCTTC. Its protein product is CASSYSNERTSGNEQFF.

The chain uses TRBV11-2 and TRBJ2-1, with D perhaps TRBD2 (7 bases). CDR1 and CDR2 (germline): SGHAT, FQNNGV. V was shortened by 4 bases and J by 9 bases, with 19 bases between the two germline ends. This CDR3 has 15 residues. The CDR3 region is CASSSTGGRGSEQFF. CDR3 coding DNA: TGTGCCAGCAGCTCGACGGGGGGCAGGGGAAGTGAGCAGTTCTTC.

This clonotype was detected a few times. J is TRBJ2-5 and V is TRBV12-3 or TRBV12-4, with a possible D match to TRBD2 (5 bases). Trimming took 7 bases from V and 4 from J, leaving 10 bases between them. CDR3 size: 12 residues. CDR3 coding DNA: TGTGCCAGCACCGGACTCGGAGAGACCCAGTACTTC. It is translated as CASTGLGETQYF.

CDR3 bases: TGTGCCAGCAGACCCACAGGGGGCGCTTCCCAAAACATTCAGTACTTC. It yields the protein CASRPTGGASQNIQYF. This chain joins TRBV12-3 or TRBV12-4 and TRBJ2-4, with 9 bases aligning to TRBD1. The length of the CDR3 is 16 residues. The trim removed 6 bases at V and 5 bases at J, leaving 11 bases unmatched.

This clonotype has just a few counts. V and J are TRBV29-1 and TRBJ1-1; D gene uncertain. The germline V gene has CDR1 SQVTM and CDR2 ANQGSEA. CDR3 length: 12 residues. The V end was cut by 3 bases, the J end by 7 bases, with 12 bases between. The CDR3 DNA sequence: TGCAGCGTTGAGCGGTATGGATATGAAGCTTTCTTT. Protein product: CSVERYGYEAFF.

This clonotype was counted between two and nine times. V and J are TRBV4-3 and TRBJ2-5; D is ambiguous. Gene TRBJ2-7 matches the end of the DNA better, so the J call may be wrong. Per the germline V gene, CDR1 is LGHNA and CDR2 is YSLEER. The CDR3 totals 13 residues. CDR3 in amino acids: CASSQSTVYEQYF. The CDR3 bases are TGCGCCAGCAGCCAATCGACGGTCTACGAGCAGTACTTC.